The rows below give T cell receptor beta chains drawn from one sample of a study of blood T cell repertoires in COVID-19. Here immunoSEQ multiplex PCR was the method, and the copy in TCRdb shows in-frame clones only, minus some. Among over 350,000 clones listed, just over 85% were seen once. Sequences were obtained from peripheral blood. The receptor set was obtained from a woman in her twenties or thirties with active or convalescent COVID-19. Both conserved end residues are part of each CDR3. The D gene is left open where the match is weak. A clone size is listed for some rows: how often the clone was seen (once, few, many), or a class if it is expanded.

>TRBJ1-3|-|-|TRBV9
TGTGCCAGCAGCGTAGAGATTCACTCCTCTGGAAACACCATATATTTT
CASSVEIHSSGNTIYF
>TRBJ1-1|-|few|TRBV5-1
TGCGCCAGCAGCTTGAATGAAAGGACAGCATTCATGAACACTGAAGCTTTCTTT
CASSLNERTAFMNTEAFF
>TRBJ1-5|-|-|TRBV21-1
TGTGCCAGCAGCAAAGGGGAGGTTTCCGGTACCCAGCATTTT
CASSKGEVSGTQHF
>TRBJ2-7|TRBD1|-|TRBV5-1
TGCGCCAGCAGCTCGACAGGGGGAACGGGGGAGCAGTACTTC
CASSSTGGTGEQYF
>TRBJ1-2|-|-|TRBV6-6
TGTGCCAGCAGTTACCCGGGATCCTATGGCTACACCTTC
CASSYPGSYGYTF
>TRBJ1-1|TRBD1|-|TRBV29-1
TGCAGCGTGGGAACAGGGGGCGCCGCTGAAGCTTTCTTT
CSVGTGGAAEAFF
>TRBJ2-7|TRBD1|-|TRBV5-1
TGCGCCAGCAGCTTTGGGGACAGGGGCTCCTACGAGCAGTACTTC
CASSFGDRGSYEQYF
>TRBJ1-1|-|-|TRBV5-8
TGTGCCAGCAGCTTGTTTTTAGGGGCTGAAGCTTTCTTT
CASSLFLGAEAFF
>TRBJ1-1|TRBD1|-|TRBV10-1
TGCGCCAGCAGTGGACAGGGATCTTCGGCTTTCTTT
CASSGQGSSAFF
>TRBJ2-6|TRBD1|-|TRBV6-1
TGTGCCAGCAGTGAAGTTGGGACAGGGGGGTCTGGGGCCAACGTCCTGACTTTC
CASSEVGTGGSGANVLTF
>TRBJ2-7|TRBD2|once|TRBV6-4
TGTGCCGGGACTAGCGGGGGGGCAGGGCAGTACTTC
CAGTSGGAGQYF
>TRBJ2-1|TRBD2|-|TRBV19
TGTGCCAACCGACTAGCGGGAGATGAGCAGTTCTTC
CANRLAGDEQFF
>TRBJ1-1|TRBD1|-|TRBV19
TGTGCCAGTAGTACCCTCCCGGGACAGGGGACGAGGACTGAAGCTTTCTTT
CASSTLPGQGTRTEAFF
>TRBJ2-3|-|-|TRBV14
TGTGCCAGCAGCCAAGATCGGATGGGAGAAGTTAGGTCAGAAACAACACTCTTT
CASSQDRMGEVRSETTLF
>TRBJ2-2|TRBD2|-|TRBV6-5
TGTGCCAGCAGTTACTCGGCTAGCGGGGGTACCGGGGAGCTGTTTTTT
CASSYSASGGTGELFF
>TRBJ2-2|TRBD1|-|TRBV5-1
TGCGCCAGCAGCATAACCACCGGGACAGGGGCCGGGGAGCTGTTTTTT
CASSITTGTGAGELFF
>TRBJ1-2|TRBD1|-|TRBV14
TGTGCCAGCAGCCAAGACCAATGGACAGGGCCCTACTATGGCTACACCTTC
CASSQDQWTGPYYGYTF
>TRBJ2-7|TRBD1|-|TRBV4-1
TGCGCCAGCAGACTCGCCTCCGGGACAGGGATATACGAGCAGTACTTC
CASRLASGTGIYEQYF
>TRBJ1-6|TRBD1|-|TRBV7-8
TGTGCCAGCAGCCAGCTCTTCCAGGGGGGAATCGGTTCACCCCTCCACTTT
CASSQLFQGGIGSPLHF
>TRBJ2-3|TRBD1|-|TRBV6-4
TGTGCCAGCAGTCGACAGGGGGCGATCGCAGATACGCAGTATTTT
CASSRQGAIADTQYF
>TRBJ2-6|TRBD1|-|TRBV5-8
TGTGCCAGCAGCTCCATTTGGGGACAGGGCCAATCTGGGGCCAACGTCCTGACTTTC
CASSSIWGQGQSGANVLTF
>TRBJ2-7|TRBD1|-|TRBV19
TGTGCCAGTACTCCGGGACAGGGGGCCTACGAGCAGTACTTC
CASTPGQGAYEQYF
>TRBJ1-2|TRBD1|-|TRBV12-3/TRBV12-4
TGTGCCAGCAGTCAAACAGGGGTTGGCTACACCTTC
CASSQTGVGYTF
>TRBJ1-2|-|-|TRBV7-9
TGTGCCAGCAGCCTCACCTACGACAGTGCCTATGGCTACACCTTC
CASSLTYDSAYGYTF
>TRBJ2-3|TRBD2|-|TRBV27
TGTGCCAGCAGTTCGGTTTTGGGCGGGAGTATAAGGACAGATACGCAGTATTTT
CASSSVLGGSIRTDTQYF
>TRBJ1-2|TRBD1|-|TRBV7-6
TGTGCCAGCAGCTTCACCGGGACAGCCCGGGTCCCCTATGGCTACACCTTC
CASSFTGTARVPYGYTF
>TRBJ2-5|-|-|TRBV30
TGTGCCTGGAGTGCAACCTTAAGGGCGGGCGGGCAAGAGACCCAGTACTTC
CAWSATLRAGGQETQYF